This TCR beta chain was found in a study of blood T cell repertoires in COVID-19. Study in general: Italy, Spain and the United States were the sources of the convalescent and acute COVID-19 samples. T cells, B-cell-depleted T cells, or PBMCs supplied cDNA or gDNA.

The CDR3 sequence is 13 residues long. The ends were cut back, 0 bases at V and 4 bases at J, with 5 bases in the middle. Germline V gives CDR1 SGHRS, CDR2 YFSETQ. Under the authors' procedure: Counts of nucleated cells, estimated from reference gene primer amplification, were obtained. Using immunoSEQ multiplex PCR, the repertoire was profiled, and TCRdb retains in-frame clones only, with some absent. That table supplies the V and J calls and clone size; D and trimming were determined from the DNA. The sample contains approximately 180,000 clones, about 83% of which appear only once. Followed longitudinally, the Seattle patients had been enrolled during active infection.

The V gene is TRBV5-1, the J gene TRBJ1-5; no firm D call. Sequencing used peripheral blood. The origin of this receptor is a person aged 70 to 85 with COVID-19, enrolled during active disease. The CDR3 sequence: CASSLDLNQPQHF. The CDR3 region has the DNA TGCGCCAGCAGCTTGGATCTGAATCAGCCCCAGCATTTT.